The present entry profiles one T cell receptor beta chain with its context. What it binds is unknown. This sample was included in a study of cytomegalovirus exposure and HLA in healthy donors. Germline V gene sequence: CDR1 MNHEY, CDR2 SVGAGI. Trimming removed 6 bases at V and 0 bases at J, with 12 bases between. This CDR3 spans 14 amino acids. Study conclusions and caveats: Later analysis identified about 18,000 TCR beta sequences associated with HLA alleles, using a false discovery rate threshold of 0.05. In a later analysis, TCR beta V- and J-gene trimming was associated with a missense DCLRE1C variant.

The primer mix had 60 Vbeta and 13 Jbeta primers. This table comes from immunoSEQ multiplex PCR, and its TCRdb copy is limited to in-frame clones, with some not included. This sample has around 67,000 clones, with around 72% found just once. The receptor was isolated from a woman between 25 and 40 years old in good health and CMV-seropositive. The specimen was PBMCs. The V call is TRBV6-5, the J call TRBJ2-7; possibly TRBD1 for D (5 bases). Written as DNA, the CDR3 is TGTGCCAGCAGGCCACAGGTATACTCCTACGAGCAGTACTTC. Protein: CASRPQVYSYEQYF.